What follows is one T cell receptor beta chain and its context. As yet, its antigen is unknown. V lost 1 base and J lost 5; bases outside the gene matches: 2. The CDR3 covers 16 residues. Germline loops: CDR1 SGHVS, CDR2 FNYEAQ. According to the study, genomic DNA was the template for TCR beta VDJ and CDR3 profiling. TCRdb analysed the reads with MiXCR anew, one entry per CDR3 protein. The sample lists 35,000 to 50,000 distinct CDR3 sequences; 55% to 80% were seen once. The sample is drawn from a study of CD8+CD57+ T cells in acquired aplastic anemia. Study-wide context: The mean DNA yield obtained from sorted CD4+ and CD8+ cells came to 3 to 3.5 ug. An average of roughly 10 million reads for CD4+ cells was obtained from healthy donors. Whole-study findings and limits: More than 25 was the count of CD8+ CDR3 sequences that patients shared with controls. Patients versus controls showed no significant CD8+ Simpson's diversity difference.

The rearrangement joins TRBV7-6 to TRBJ2-1, with 13 positions matching TRBD2. Sequencing was done on a sample of sorted CD4+, CD8+, or CD8+CD57+ T cells (not recorded which) from PBMCs. This TCR came from a human donor in good health, serving as a control. The CDR3 spells CASSLGGLAGHNEQFF. The CDR3 bases are TGTGCCAGCAGCTTAGGGGGACTAGCGGGGCACAATGAGCAGTTCTTC.